Listed below are T cell receptor beta chains from one sample, sequenced in a study of T cell repertoires in cytomegalovirus infection. One entry per CDR3 protein results from TCRdb running MiXCR on the reads. The sample consists of around 900,000 distinct CDR3 sequences, under 40% of them appearing once. No antigen is known for these receptors. Source: cultured CD8+ T cells from PBMCs, taken from culture after CMV antigen stimulation. The receptors stem from a human donor in good health (CMV status not recorded). Some clones in this sample may be carry-over from other donors' samples. CDR3s include the opening cysteine and the closing phenylalanine or tryptophan. Each record gives: D gene, CDR3 length, clone size, V gene, J gene, CDR3 DNA, CDR3 protein. The D gene is left open where the match is weak. Clone size is not always given. Where it is, it says once, few, many or a class for expanded clones.

D gene: -; CDR3 length: 18; clone size: -; V gene: TRBV28; J gene: TRBJ2-5; CDR3 DNA: TGTGCCAGCAGTTTGCGGCAAGATCGACCCTACTCCGGGGAGACCCAGTACTTC; CDR3 protein: CASSLRQDRPYSGETQYF
D gene: TRBD2; CDR3 length: 16; clone size: -; V gene: TRBV12-3/TRBV12-4; J gene: TRBJ2-5; CDR3 DNA: TGTGCCAGCAGTTTGGGCAGCGGGGGGCCGGTGGAGACCCAGTACTTC; CDR3 protein: CASSLGSGGPVETQYF
D gene: -; CDR3 length: 14; clone size: -; V gene: TRBV12-5; J gene: TRBJ1-2; CDR3 DNA: TGTGCTAGTGGCCCAGGGGCAAATAACTATGGCTACACCTTC; CDR3 protein: CASGPGANNYGYTF
D gene: -; CDR3 length: 15; clone size: -; V gene: TRBV4-1; J gene: TRBJ2-5; CDR3 DNA: TGTGCCAGCAGTCAAGGGGTCCCGGGGGTAGAGACCCAGTACTTC; CDR3 protein: CASSQGVPGVETQYF
D gene: -; CDR3 length: 15; clone size: few; V gene: TRBV28; J gene: TRBJ1-1; CDR3 DNA: TGTGCCAGCAGTTCGCGCGTTGGGGGGCAAACTGAAGCTTTCTTT; CDR3 protein: CASSSRVGGQTEAFF
D gene: TRBD2; CDR3 length: 14; clone size: many; V gene: TRBV4-1; J gene: TRBJ2-1; CDR3 DNA: TGCGCCAGCAGCCAAATGGGACTATACAATGAGCAGTTCTTC; CDR3 protein: CASSQMGLYNEQFF
D gene: -; CDR3 length: 18; clone size: few; V gene: TRBV4-3; J gene: TRBJ2-3; CDR3 DNA: TGCGCCAGCAGCCATACCCGCCGGGGGGCGGGGGTTGGTGATACGCAGTATTTT; CDR3 protein: CASSHTRRGAGVGDTQYF
D gene: -; CDR3 length: 15; clone size: -; V gene: TRBV27; J gene: TRBJ2-5; CDR3 DNA: TGTGCCAGCGGATTTGCCGGGACCTCAGGGGAGACCCAGTACTTC; CDR3 protein: CASGFAGTSGETQYF
D gene: TRBD1; CDR3 length: 13; clone size: few; V gene: TRBV7-9; J gene: TRBJ2-7; CDR3 DNA: TGTGCCAGCAGCCCGGGACAGCTCTACGAGCAGTACTTC; CDR3 protein: CASSPGQLYEQYF
D gene: -; CDR3 length: 14; clone size: few; V gene: TRBV5-6; J gene: TRBJ2-2; CDR3 DNA: TGTGCCAGCAGCTTGAGGGGTACAGCCGGGGAGCTGTTTTTT; CDR3 protein: CASSLRGTAGELFF
D gene: -; CDR3 length: 13; clone size: -; V gene: TRBV6-1; J gene: TRBJ2-3; CDR3 DNA: TGTGCCAGCACCTTAGACGGCACAGATACGCAGTATTTT; CDR3 protein: CASTLDGTDTQYF
D gene: TRBD1; CDR3 length: 16; clone size: -; V gene: TRBV4-1; J gene: TRBJ2-7; CDR3 DNA: TGCGCCAGCAGCCAACCGGGACAGTGGCCCACCTACGAGCAGTACTTC; CDR3 protein: CASSQPGQWPTYEQYF
D gene: -; CDR3 length: 14; clone size: -; V gene: TRBV6-6; J gene: TRBJ2-5; CDR3 DNA: TGTGCCAGCAGTCCCTTAGTAACCCAAGAGACCCAGTACTTC; CDR3 protein: CASSPLVTQETQYF
D gene: -; CDR3 length: 15; clone size: -; V gene: TRBV28; J gene: TRBJ2-4; CDR3 DNA: TGTGCCAGCAGTTATACGAGCCCGGCTCTAAACATTCAGTACTTC; CDR3 protein: CASSYTSPALNIQYF
D gene: TRBD1; CDR3 length: 17; clone size: -; V gene: TRBV7-6; J gene: TRBJ2-3; CDR3 DNA: TGTGCCAGCAGCCCCCGCCCAGACAGGGGCAACGGAGATACGCAGTATTTT; CDR3 protein: CASSPRPDRGNGDTQYF
D gene: -; CDR3 length: 15; clone size: -; V gene: TRBV7-2; J gene: TRBJ1-1; CDR3 DNA: TGTGCCAGCAGCTTTCCCGGGCCGGGAGGAGCTGAAGCTTTCTTT; CDR3 protein: CASSFPGPGGAEAFF
D gene: TRBD2; CDR3 length: 14; clone size: -; V gene: TRBV7-6; J gene: TRBJ2-1; CDR3 DNA: TGTGCCAGCAGCCTGACTAGCGGGGACAATGAGCAGTTCTTC; CDR3 protein: CASSLTSGDNEQFF
D gene: -; CDR3 length: 13; clone size: -; V gene: TRBV20-1; J gene: TRBJ1-2; CDR3 DNA: TGCAGTGCTAGATCAGCCGGGTCCTATGGCTACACCTTC; CDR3 protein: CSARSAGSYGYTF
D gene: TRBD1; CDR3 length: 16; clone size: -; V gene: TRBV4-1; J gene: TRBJ1-2; CDR3 DNA: TGCGCCAGCAGCCAAGAACCCGGACAGGGGGCGGATGGCTACACCTTC; CDR3 protein: CASSQEPGQGADGYTF
D gene: -; CDR3 length: 14; clone size: few; V gene: TRBV6-2/TRBV6-3; J gene: TRBJ2-2; CDR3 DNA: TGTGCCAGCAGTTACAGCCCCTACGCCGGGGAGCTGTTTTTT; CDR3 protein: CASSYSPYAGELFF
D gene: TRBD2; CDR3 length: 17; clone size: many; V gene: TRBV24-1; J gene: TRBJ2-1; CDR3 DNA: TGTGCCACCAGTGAACCGGGACTAGCGGGGGGTTACAATGAGCAGTTCTTC; CDR3 protein: CATSEPGLAGGYNEQFF
D gene: -; CDR3 length: 14; clone size: once; V gene: TRBV7-9; J gene: TRBJ2-2; CDR3 DNA: TGTGCCAGCAGCTTAAACTGGGGGACCGGGGAGCTGTTTTTT; CDR3 protein: CASSLNWGTGELFF
D gene: -; CDR3 length: 14; clone size: few; V gene: TRBV7-8; J gene: TRBJ2-4; CDR3 DNA: TGTGCCAGCAGCTGGGACGGTGAGAATGACATTCAGTACTTC; CDR3 protein: CASSWDGENDIQYF
D gene: TRBD1; CDR3 length: 15; clone size: -; V gene: TRBV9; J gene: TRBJ1-2; CDR3 DNA: TGTGCCAGCAGCTTTAACTTACAGGGGGCGCATGGCTACACCTTC; CDR3 protein: CASSFNLQGAHGYTF
D gene: -; CDR3 length: 12; clone size: once; V gene: TRBV5-4; J gene: TRBJ2-5; CDR3 DNA: TGTGCCAGCAGCGACACGTGGGAGACCCAGTACTTC; CDR3 protein: CASSDTWETQYF
D gene: -; CDR3 length: 12; clone size: few; V gene: TRBV7-9; J gene: TRBJ2-1; CDR3 DNA: TGTGCCAGCAGATTGGACAGCAATGAGCAGTTCTTC; CDR3 protein: CASRLDSNEQFF
D gene: -; CDR3 length: 15; clone size: -; V gene: TRBV12-3/TRBV12-4; J gene: TRBJ2-2; CDR3 DNA: TGTGCCAGCAGTTTATACGGGAAACACACCGGGGAGCTGTTTTTT; CDR3 protein: CASSLYGKHTGELFF
D gene: -; CDR3 length: 14; clone size: -; V gene: TRBV5-6; J gene: TRBJ2-1; CDR3 DNA: TGTGCCAGCAGCTTGGCGGGAATGGGCAATGAGCAGTTCTTC; CDR3 protein: CASSLAGMGNEQFF
D gene: -; CDR3 length: 19; clone size: few; V gene: TRBV27; J gene: TRBJ2-2; CDR3 DNA: TGTGCCAGCCGATTACCGGCGGCAGCCGGAAGGACTAACACCGGGGAGCTGTTTTTT; CDR3 protein: CASRLPAAAGRTNTGELFF
D gene: -; CDR3 length: 16; clone size: -; V gene: TRBV15; J gene: TRBJ1-2; CDR3 DNA: TGTGCCACCAGTACCGACGGGGGGCCGAGAAACTATGGCTACACCTTC; CDR3 protein: CATSTDGGPRNYGYTF
D gene: TRBD2; CDR3 length: 16; clone size: few; V gene: TRBV27; J gene: TRBJ2-2; CDR3 DNA: TGTGCCAGCAGTTCCACATGGGGGACTAGCGCCGGGGAGCTGTTTTTT; CDR3 protein: CASSSTWGTSAGELFF
D gene: TRBD1; CDR3 length: 14; clone size: -; V gene: TRBV4-1; J gene: TRBJ1-5; CDR3 DNA: TGCGCCAGCAGCCAAGATCGGACAGGTGGGACCCAGCATTTT; CDR3 protein: CASSQDRTGGTQHF
D gene: -; CDR3 length: 12; clone size: many; V gene: TRBV7-9; J gene: TRBJ2-1; CDR3 DNA: TGTGCCAGCAGCCCCCGGATTGGTGAGCAGTTCTTC; CDR3 protein: CASSPRIGEQFF
D gene: -; CDR3 length: 17; clone size: few; V gene: TRBV12-3/TRBV12-4; J gene: TRBJ2-1; CDR3 DNA: TGTGCCAGCAGTTCTCAGGACGGTCCGAGCTCCTACAATGAGCAGTTCTTC; CDR3 protein: CASSSQDGPSSYNEQFF
D gene: -; CDR3 length: 13; clone size: few; V gene: TRBV20-1; J gene: TRBJ2-1; CDR3 DNA: TGCAGTGCTCGCCCGCTCTCATACAATGAGCAGTTCTTC; CDR3 protein: CSARPLSYNEQFF
D gene: TRBD1; CDR3 length: 15; clone size: once; V gene: TRBV28; J gene: TRBJ1-1; CDR3 DNA: TGTGCCAGCAGTTTACGAAACAGGGGGATTGTGGAAGCTTTCTTT; CDR3 protein: CASSLRNRGIVEAFF
D gene: -; CDR3 length: 10; clone size: -; V gene: TRBV7-8; J gene: TRBJ1-1; CDR3 DNA: TGTGCCAGCATTGGTAGCGAAGCTTTCTTT; CDR3 protein: CASIGSEAFF
D gene: -; CDR3 length: 13; clone size: -; V gene: TRBV10-3; J gene: TRBJ1-5; CDR3 DNA: TGTGCCATCAGTGACAGGGTAGGTCAGCCCCAGCATTTT; CDR3 protein: CAISDRVGQPQHF
D gene: -; CDR3 length: 16; clone size: few; V gene: TRBV27; J gene: TRBJ2-6; CDR3 DNA: TGTGCCAGCAGTCTTATCGGGGGCTTTGGGGCCAACGTCCTGACTTTC; CDR3 protein: CASSLIGGFGANVLTF
D gene: TRBD1; CDR3 length: 15; clone size: -; V gene: TRBV28; J gene: TRBJ1-1; CDR3 DNA: TGTGCCAGCGGGACAGGTGTCCCCTTGAACACTGAAGCTTTCTTT; CDR3 protein: CASGTGVPLNTEAFF
D gene: TRBD2; CDR3 length: 17; clone size: -; V gene: TRBV2; J gene: TRBJ2-1; CDR3 DNA: TGTGCCAGCAGTGAAACCGTAGCGGGGGACTCCTACAATGAGCAGTTCTTC; CDR3 protein: CASSETVAGDSYNEQFF
D gene: TRBD1; CDR3 length: 16; clone size: -; V gene: TRBV25-1; J gene: TRBJ1-2; CDR3 DNA: TGTGCCAGCAGCAGAAACCCGACAGGGTATGACTCTGGCTACACCTTC; CDR3 protein: CASSRNPTGYDSGYTF
D gene: -; CDR3 length: 17; clone size: -; V gene: TRBV20-1; J gene: TRBJ2-1; CDR3 DNA: TGCAGTGCCCCCGAGTTAAACCGGTGGGAGACAATTGGTGAGCAGTTCTTC; CDR3 protein: CSAPELNRWETIGEQFF